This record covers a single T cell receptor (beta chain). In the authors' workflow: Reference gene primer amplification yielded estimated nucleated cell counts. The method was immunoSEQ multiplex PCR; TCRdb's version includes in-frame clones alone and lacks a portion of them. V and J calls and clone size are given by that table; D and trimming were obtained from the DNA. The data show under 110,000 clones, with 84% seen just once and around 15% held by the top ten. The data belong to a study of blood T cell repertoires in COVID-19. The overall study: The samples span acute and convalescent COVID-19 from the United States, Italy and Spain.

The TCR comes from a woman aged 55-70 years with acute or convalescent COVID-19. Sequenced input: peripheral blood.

CDR3 nucleotides: TGTGCCAGCAGTACAAGGGCTAGCGGGGGGCCGGAGACCCAGTACTTC. It is translated as CASSTRASGGPETQYF. The gene calls are TRBV5-4 and TRBJ2-5, with TRBD2 identical over 11 bases. CDR3 length equals 16 residues. V was pared by 5 bases and J by 5 bases, with 11 bases of the junction left unmatched. The germline gives CDR1 SGHNT, CDR2 YYREEE (reference sequence).